What follows are 21 T cell receptor beta chains derived from one specimen sequenced in a study of response to subunit inactivated influenza vaccine. TCRdb independently ran MiXCR on the RT-PCR reads; one entry per CDR3 protein. The repertoire holds 400,000 to 650,000 distinct CDR3 sequences, approximately 7.8% seen once, with about an eighth in the top ten. This sample comprised PBMCs from blood, obtained less than 30 months after vaccination. Receptors originate from a man aged 50 to 75 who received an inactivated influenza vaccine.

This clonotype was seen more than once but under ten times. The chain is built from TRBV7-2 and TRBJ2-5, with 7 bases lining up with TRBD1. Germline V gene sequence: CDR1 SGHTA, CDR2 FQGNSA. CDR3 size: 16 residues. The ends lost 5 bases at V and 3 bases at J; junction bases unmatched: 12. DNA for the CDR3: TGTGCCAGCAGCGCCCCCTTAGGGGGCGTGGAAGAGACCCAGTACTTC. Its protein is CASSAPLGGVEETQYF.

This clonotype was observed a single time. The J gene is TRBJ2-1, the V gene TRBV7-2; D ambiguous. The CDR3 covers 14 residues. V dropped 3 bases and J dropped 4 bases, with 10 bases sitting between them. From germline, CDR1 is SGHTA and CDR2 FQGNSA. The CDR3 reads CASSFVRSYNEQFF. For the CDR3, the DNA is TGTGCCAGCAGCTTCGTCCGCTCGTACAATGAGCAGTTCTTC.

A few counts support this clonotype. V gene TRBV14 combines with J gene TRBJ2-1; D possibly corresponds to TRBD1 (6 bases). V was trimmed by 4 bases and J by 4 bases, leaving 17 bases between them. From germline, CDR1 is SGHDN and CDR2 FVKESK. The CDR3 sequence is 16 residues long. Here the CDR3 DNA reads TGTGCCAGCAGCCCTCAGGGGTCTCTAAAGTACAATGAGCAGTTCTTC. It translates to CASSPQGSLKYNEQFF. The complete variable domain, with remaining parts taken from reference TRBV14 and TRBJ2-1, reads EAGVTQFPSHSVIEKGQTVTLRCDPISGHDNLYWYRRVMGKEIKFLLHFVKESKQDESGMPNNRFLAERTGGTYSTLKVQPAELEDSGVYFCASSPQGSLKYNEQFFGPGTRLTVL.

In this sample, this clonotype turned up many times. The V call is TRBV3-1, the J call TRBJ1-2; D unclear. Trimming left V 1 base short and J 13 bases short, with 7 bases between. This CDR3 is built from 10 residues. Germline loops: CDR1 LGHDT, CDR2 YNNKEL (reference sequence). CDR3 in amino acids: CASSQVGVTF. The CDR3 DNA reads as TGTGCCAGCAGCCAAGTTGGGGTCACCTTC.

This clonotype showed up just a few times. The chain combines TRBV10-3 with TRBJ2-7, with D tentatively TRBD2 (5 bases). V lost 3 bases, J lost 3 bases, and 12 bases lay in between. The CDR3 sequence is 14 residues long. Germline CDR1 ENHRY, CDR2 SYGVKD. As DNA, the CDR3 is TGTGCCATCAGTGAAGCAGAGGGTGTCTACGAGCAGTACTTC. Translating gives CAISEAEGVYEQYF.

This sequence joins TRBV20-1 and TRBJ2-1; 9 bases are shared with TRBD2. The CDR3 spans 13 residues. Germline-derived CDR1 and CDR2 are DFQATT and SNEGSKA (reference sequence). Trimming cost V 4 bases and J 8 bases; bases outside gene matches: 6. CDR3 in DNA: TGCAGTGCTATTAGCGGGGGACGGCATGAGCAGTTCTTC. Its protein product is CSAISGGRHEQFF.

J is TRBJ2-3 and V is TRBV20-1, with 9 bases matching TRBD2. CDR1 and CDR2 from the germline V gene are DFQATT and SNEGSKA (reference sequence). The CDR3 covers 19 residues. The V gene end was trimmed by 0 bases and the J gene end by 5 bases; junction bases not matched to a gene: 18. In DNA form, the CDR3 reads TGCAGTGCTAGAGATGCTCGGAGCGGGGGGTTTTCCTGGGGAGATACGCAGTATTTT. Residues: CSARDARSGGFSWGDTQYF.

The V call is TRBV20-1, the J call TRBJ2-5; possible D gene TRBD2, 6 bases. Germline V gives CDR1 DFQATT, CDR2 SNEGSKA (reference sequence). The CDR3 has 12 residues. CDR3 protein: CAGQGKQETQYF. The CDR3 DNA reads TGCGCGGGGCAGGGAAAACAAGAGACCCAGTACTTC.

The genes are TRBV28 and TRBJ2-7; TRBD2 matches at 8 bases. The junction had 8 bases not matched to a gene; V was cut back by 5 bases and J by 2 bases. Per germline, CDR1 MDHEN and CDR2 SYDVKM. The CDR3 is 15 residues long. CDR3 sequence reads: CASSDTGGRAYEQYF. The CDR3 bases are TGTGCCAGCAGTGATACGGGAGGGCGGGCCTACGAGCAGTACTTC.

The chain uses TRBV7-2 and TRBJ1-5; 8 bases are shared with TRBD1. Trimming at V came to 1 base and at J to 8 bases, leaving 7 bases not matched to a gene. The germline CDR1 and CDR2 sequences are SGHTA and FQGNSA. There are 15 residues in the CDR3. CDR3 in amino acids: CASSLGQGAKEPQHF. The DNA for the CDR3 is TGTGCCAGCAGCTTAGGGCAGGGGGCGAAAGAGCCCCAGCATTTT.

V gene TRBV23-1 combines with J gene TRBJ2-1; D not certain. TRBV23-1 is treated as an ORF (open reading frame) with a function not yet certain. CDR3 length: 13 residues. The CDR3 is CARRRRSYNEQFF. In nucleotides, the CDR3 is TGCGCTAGGCGGAGACGGTCCTACAATGAGCAGTTCTTC.

The chain employs TRBV11-2 and TRBJ2-3; a weak D match, TRBD2 (6 bases). Trimming cost V 4 bases and J 6 bases, with 20 bases left between them. The germline V gene encodes CDR1 SGHAT and CDR2 FQNNGV. The CDR3 contains 16 residues. Here the CDR3 DNA reads TGTGCCAGCAGCTCGGCAAGGGACCGGAGGGTGGATACGCAGTATTTT. Translation: CASSSARDRRVDTQYF.

The genes are TRBV20-1 and TRBJ2-7; D is perhaps TRBD2 (5 bases). Trimming pared 5 bases from V and 1 base from J, leaving 9 bases between. The CDR3 is made up of 12 amino acids. Per germline, CDR1 DFQATT and CDR2 SNEGSKA (reference sequence). The chain's CDR3 is CSARRTSYEQYF. DNA of the CDR3: TGCAGTGCTCGTAGGACTTCCTACGAGCAGTACTTC.

V and J are TRBV6-2 or TRBV6-3 and TRBJ2-5, with 11 bases lining up with TRBD1. Per the germline V gene, CDR1 is MNHEY and CDR2 is SVGEGT. The CDR3 loop spans 15 amino acids. V was clipped by 5 bases and J by 5 bases; unmatched bases: 7. The CDR3 bases are TGTGCCAGCAGTCCAGGACAGGGGGCTGGCGAGACCCAGTACTTC. It specifies CASSPGQGAGETQYF.

The chain is built from TRBV18 and TRBJ2-3; D perhaps matches TRBD1 (6 bases). The CDR3 is 15 residues long. From germline, CDR1 is KGHSH and CDR2 LQKENI. Trimming pared 1 base from V and 0 bases from J, leaving 8 bases between. The CDR3 DNA sequence: TGTGCCAGCTCACCACGGGGACATAGCACAGATACGCAGTATTTT. Residues: CASSPRGHSTDTQYF.

This clonotype has ten or more counts. This chain uses TRBV5-1 with TRBJ2-1; D gene ambiguous. Trimming stripped 0 bases from V and 14 bases from J, with 9 bases between. Germline loops: CDR1 SGHRS, CDR2 YFSETQ. The CDR3 has 11 amino acids. The CDR3 nucleotides read TGCGCCAGCAGCTTGGGGGTGTTTAAGTTCTTC. Its protein is CASSLGVFKFF.

V gene TRBV6-5 combines with J gene TRBJ2-7, with 10 bases that match TRBD1. Germline CDR1 reads MNHEY; CDR2 reads SVGAGI. The CDR3 sequence is 14 residues long. V lost 4 bases and J lost 6; bases outside the gene matches: 6. The CDR3 loop reads CASSFRGQGVEQYF. As DNA, the CDR3 is TGTGCCAGCAGTTTCCGAGGACAGGGGGTCGAGCAGTACTTC.

The chain joins TRBV12-3 or TRBV12-4 to TRBJ2-1; 16 nucleotides line up with TRBD2. The CDR3 contains 14 residues. The V gene end was trimmed by 8 bases and the J gene end by 6 bases; junction bases not matched to a gene: 1. The CDR3 sequence is CASGTSGGVNEQFF. The CDR3 DNA follows: TGTGCCAGCGGGACTAGCGGGGGGGTCAATGAGCAGTTCTTC.

The chain links TRBV6-6 to TRBJ1-1, with unresolved D. V lost 8 bases and J lost 3, with 10 bases in between. This CDR3 is 12 amino acids long. From germline, CDR1 is MNHNY and CDR2 SVGAGI (reference sequence). CDR3 coding DNA: TGTGCCAGCTACCGGGAGGACACTGAAGCTTTCTTT. Amino acids: CASYREDTEAFF.

The V call is TRBV12-3 or TRBV12-4, the J call TRBJ2-2; D may be TRBD2 (5 bases). Trimming took off 3 bases at V and 1 base at J, with 9 bases between the two ends. The length of the CDR3 is 15 residues. The CDR3 loop is CASSFSAGNTGELFF. For the CDR3, the DNA is TGTGCCAGCAGTTTTAGCGCCGGGAACACCGGGGAGCTGTTTTTT.

This clonotype has just a few counts. The chain couples TRBV7-9 to TRBJ1-3, with D tentatively TRBD1 (5 bases). The CDR3 is 15 residues long. The V end was cut by 5 bases, the J end by 0 bases, with 11 bases between. Germline values: CDR1 SEHNR, CDR2 FQNEAQ (reference sequence). CDR3 in DNA: TGTGCCAGCAGCCCCCCGGGGCACTCTGGAAACACCATATATTTT. It is translated as CASSPPGHSGNTIYF.